This T cell receptor beta chain came from a study of T cells in Graves' hyperthyroidism and ophthalmopathy. Turning to the study itself: Before any treatment, at initial diagnosis, peripheral blood was collected.

CDR3 length: 15 amino acids. The V gene end was trimmed by 5 bases and the J gene end by 6 bases; junction bases not matched to a gene: 9. Study-wide points: Blood also held most thyroid clonotypes expanded beyond 0.001. Ophthalmopathy was told apart from stable hyperthyroidism by a 13 V-J model.

There were TCR beta CDR3 regions amplified from RNA transcripts. The study used the HTBI primer set for a first-round RT-PCR of the TCR CDR3. MiXCR was run by TCRdb on the multiplex PCR reads, yielding one entry per CDR3 protein. The data contain over 700,000 distinct CDR3 sequences, 35% to 40% of them seen just once; the ten biggest clones take up 8% to 9%. As to this clonotype: Antigen unknown.

Diagnostic decisions used clinical symptoms, serum thyroxine and TRAb, thyroid ultrasound and orbital computed tomography. The gene calls are TRBV7-1 and TRBJ1-2; the match to TRBD1 covers 10 bases. TRBV7-1 falls under the ORF class, with uncertain function. Source material: blood. The receptor's source is a man between 18 and 35 years old with Graves' hyperthyroidism. The CDR3 bases are TGTGCCAGCAGCGCATACGGGACAGGGGATCATGGCTACACCTTC. This translates into CASSAYGTGDHGYTF.